Listed below are T cell receptor beta chains from one sample, sequenced in a study of human T cells and chemical hapten exposure. Each CDR3 protein is one row after TCRdb ran MiXCR on the RACE reads. This table has roughly 130,000 distinct CDR3 sequences, roughly 9.5% appearing once. Sequencing used whole blood. All receptors come from a male donor in good health. Some clones in this sample may be carry-over from other donors' samples. CDR3s include the opening cysteine and the closing phenylalanine or tryptophan. A D gene is named only where the DNA matches it firmly. Clone size is not always given. Where it is, it says once, few, many or a class for expanded clones.

>NA|TRBV20-1|many|TRBJ1-2
TGCAGTGCTAGAGATTGGGGCAGCCACGTCTATGGCTACACCTTC
CSARDWGSHVYGYTF
>NA|TRBV29-1|NA|TRBJ2-7
TGCAGCGTTAGAACAGGACCCTACGAGCAGTACTTC
CSVRTGPYEQYF
>TRBD1|TRBV6-5|few|TRBJ2-1
TGTGCCAGCACCAGCCGGGACAGATCCTACAATGAGCAGTTCTTC
CASTSRDRSYNEQFF
>TRBD2|TRBV12-3/TRBV12-4|NA|TRBJ2-7
TGTGCCAGCAGTTCCTCAGACAGACTAGCGGGAGGGCCTGTTAGCTCCTACGAGCAGTACTTC
CASSSSDRLAGGPVSSYEQYF
>NA|TRBV12-3/TRBV12-4|NA|TRBJ2-5
TGTGCCAGCAGTTTAAAAAGGGGTGTTGAGGAAGAGACCCAGTACTTC
CASSLKRGVEEETQYF
>NA|TRBV28|NA|TRBJ2-7
TGTGCCAGCAGCCGGGGGGCACTCTCCTACGAGCAGTACTTC
CASSRGALSYEQYF
>NA|TRBV15|many|TRBJ1-4
TGTGCCACCAGCAGAGGAACAGAGAATAATGAAAAACTGTTTTTT
CATSRGTENNEKLFF
>NA|TRBV5-4|many|TRBJ2-2
TGTGCCAGCAGCGGGTCGGGACTGAACACCGGGGAGCTGTTTTTT
CASSGSGLNTGELFF
>NA|TRBV27|many|TRBJ1-5
TGTGCCAGCAGTTTCCGGGGAAATCAGCCCCAGCATTTT
CASSFRGNQPQHF
>NA|TRBV5-6|NA|TRBJ1-1
TGTGCCAGCAGCTTGTACGGGGGCATGAACACTGAAGCTTTCTTT
CASSLYGGMNTEAFF
>TRBD1|TRBV7-6|NA|TRBJ2-1
TGTGCCAGCAGCTTGGCAGGGGGCCTGGGAGTTAGAACGTATGATGAGCAGTTCTTC
CASSLAGGLGVRTYDEQFF
>NA|TRBV4-1|many|TRBJ2-7
TGCGCCAGCAGCCAGGGTGCGGTGAGCTCCTACGAGCAGTACTTC
CASSQGAVSSYEQYF
>NA|TRBV20-1|NA|TRBJ2-3
TGCAGTGCTAGAAAGGGTGTCAGTGGCACAGATACGCAGTATTTT
CSARKGVSGTDTQYF
>NA|TRBV29-1|few|TRBJ2-5
TGCAGCGTTCAGACGGTGGAGACCCAGTACTTC
CSVQTVETQYF
>NA|TRBV5-1|NA|TRBJ2-2
TGCGCCAGCAGCTTGGATGGCGCCGGGGAGCTGTTTTTT
CASSLDGAGELFF
>NA|TRBV28|many|TRBJ1-1
TGTGCCAGCAGGACAGGTGGGACGGCGATGAACACTGAAGCTTTCTTT
CASRTGGTAMNTEAFF
>NA|TRBV20-1|NA|TRBJ1-1
TGCAGTGCCGAACATACAGGGAACACTGAAGCTTTCTTT
CSAEHTGNTEAFF
>NA|TRBV14|NA|TRBJ1-1
TGTGCCAGCAGCCAAGATGCCAGGCCCGGTGAAGCTTTCTTT
CASSQDARPGEAFF
>NA|TRBV5-1|many|TRBJ2-1
TGCGCCAGCACCAACAGGGACGGTAACTATGAGCAGTTCTTC
CASTNRDGNYEQFF
>NA|TRBV29-1|many|TRBJ1-1
TGCAGCGTTCCCGGGACCGACACGAACACTGAAGCTTTCTTT
CSVPGTDTNTEAFF
>NA|TRBV30|many|TRBJ1-1
TGTGCCTGGAGGCGGCGGGTCGGGTATAACACTGAAGCTTTCTTT
CAWRRRVGYNTEAFF
>NA|TRBV20-1|NA|TRBJ2-1
TGCAGTGCTAGGCGATTCTCCTACAATGAGCAGTTCTTC
CSARRFSYNEQFF
>NA|TRBV11-1|few|TRBJ2-1
TGTGCCAGCAGCCCCCGTTCAGGGAACAATGAGCAGTTCTTC
CASSPRSGNNEQFF
>NA|TRBV7-9|many|TRBJ1-1
TGTGCCAGCAGTACACAGGGCGATGGGAGCACTGAAGCTTTCTTT
CASSTQGDGSTEAFF
>NA|TRBV29-1|NA|TRBJ2-5
TGCAGCGTTGTGGGGGTGTACCAAGAGACCCAGTACTTC
CSVVGVYQETQYF
>TRBD1|TRBV4-1|NA|TRBJ1-1
TGCGCCAGCAGCCAAGAAAGACGGGACAGGAAAACTGAAGCTTTCTTT
CASSQERRDRKTEAFF
>NA|TRBV2|few|TRBJ2-3
TGTGCCATTTTGCAAAGGGAGATCACAGATACGCAGTATTTT
CAILQREITDTQYF
>TRBD1|TRBV13|few|TRBJ1-4
TGTGCCAGCAGCGGTCGGACAGGGTCTACAACTAATGAAAAACTGTTTTTT
CASSGRTGSTTNEKLFF
>NA|TRBV7-9|NA|TRBJ1-2
TGTGCCAGCAGCTCCCTGCTTCTGGTTGATGGCTACACCTTC
CASSSLLLVDGYTF
>TRBD1|TRBV7-9|NA|TRBJ1-2
TGTGCCAGCAGCTGGACAGGGGACTATGGCTACACCTTC
CASSWTGDYGYTF
>TRBD1|TRBV5-1|NA|TRBJ2-3
TGCGCCAGCAGCGTGGACAGGGCTCGAGGCGGCACAGATACGCAGTATTTT
CASSVDRARGGTDTQYF
>NA|TRBV11-1|few|TRBJ2-3
TGTGCCAGCAGCTTAACGGGACTGCTCACAGATACGCAGTATTTT
CASSLTGLLTDTQYF
>NA|TRBV5-1|few|TRBJ2-6
TGCGCCAGCAGCTTGGTCCGAGGGGGGGCCAACGTCCTGACTTTC
CASSLVRGGANVLTF
>NA|TRBV6-5|NA|TRBJ2-2
TGTGCCAGCAGACGCAGGGACACCGGGGAGCTGTTTTTT
CASRRRDTGELFF
>NA|TRBV29-1|many|TRBJ1-4
TGCAGCGTTGAAGATCGGGGGACTAATGAAAAACTGTTTTTT
CSVEDRGTNEKLFF
>NA|TRBV20-1|few|TRBJ2-1
TGCAGTGCCGATACAGCTAGGCGAGGGGAGCAGTTCTTC
CSADTARRGEQFF
>NA|TRBV7-9|NA|TRBJ2-7
TGTGCCAGCAGCTCAACCTCGGTCCTCCGGGGGGAGCAGTACTTC
CASSSTSVLRGEQYF
>NA|TRBV11-2|NA|TRBJ2-4
TGTGCCAGCAGCGAGGACCTGAATCCTACGCTAGCCAAAAACATTCAGTACTTC
CASSEDLNPTLAKNIQYF
>NA|TRBV11-2|NA|TRBJ2-7
TGTGCCAGCAGCTTAGAGGGGCTGGGCCCCTACGAGCAGTACTTC
CASSLEGLGPYEQYF
>NA|TRBV6-1|many|TRBJ1-5
TGTGCCAGCAGTGAGGGTGGGGGCCACCGGCAGCCCCAGCATTTT
CASSEGGGHRQPQHF
>NA|TRBV12-5|few|TRBJ1-5
TGTGCTAGTGGGGACGGGGGGGCTAATCAGCCCCAGCATTTT
CASGDGGANQPQHF
>TRBD2|TRBV7-6|NA|TRBJ2-3
TGTGCCAGCAGCTTGGGACTAGCGGGAGTGGGAGATACGCAGTATTTT
CASSLGLAGVGDTQYF
>TRBD1|TRBV6-5|few|TRBJ1-1
TGTGCCAGCAGGACTAACTCGTGGGACAGGGGGCTGCTGAACACTGAAGCTTTCTTT
CASRTNSWDRGLLNTEAFF
>NA|TRBV12-3/TRBV12-4|many|TRBJ2-7
TGTGCCAGCAGTTTGACCGAGACCTACGAGCAGTACTTC
CASSLTETYEQYF
>TRBD2|TRBV9|NA|TRBJ2-1
TGTGCCAGCAGCCGGACTAGCGGGCCCCCCTACAATGAGCAGTTCTTC
CASSRTSGPPYNEQFF
>NA|TRBV4-2|NA|TRBJ2-7
TGTGCCAGCAGCCAAGATTGGGGAGCCTACGAGCAGTACTTC
CASSQDWGAYEQYF
>TRBD1|TRBV13|few|TRBJ1-2
TGTGCCAGCAGCCCCAGGGGGCGCAACCCCTATGGCTACACCTTC
CASSPRGRNPYGYTF
>TRBD1|TRBV27|NA|TRBJ2-6
TGTGCCAGCAGTTCCGGGACAGGATCTGGGGCCAACGTCCTGACTTTC
CASSSGTGSGANVLTF
>NA|TRBV27|many|TRBJ2-6
TGTGCCAGCAGTTTTGGGGGGTTCTCTGGGGCCAACGTCCTGACTTTC
CASSFGGFSGANVLTF
>NA|TRBV5-1|NA|TRBJ2-1
TGCACCAGCAGCTCCGAGGGGGGCGGGGGCTATGAGCAGTTCTTC
CTSSSEGGGGYEQFF
>NA|TRBV6-4|NA|TRBJ2-1
TGTGCCAGCAGTATTAGCTCCTACAATGAGCAGTTCTTC
CASSISSYNEQFF
>NA|TRBV14|NA|TRBJ2-7
TGTGCCAGCAGCCTCTTAGACGAGCAGTACTTC
CASSLLDEQYF
>NA|TRBV4-3|many|TRBJ2-1
TGCGCCAGCAGCCAAGATCCAATTTCCTCCTACAATGAGCAGTTCTTC
CASSQDPISSYNEQFF
>TRBD1|TRBV5-1|few|TRBJ2-7
TGCGTCAGCAGCGGGTCCGGGACAGGGGCCTCCTACGAGCAGTACTTC
CVSSGSGTGASYEQYF
>NA|TRBV10-2|NA|TRBJ2-5
TGCGCCAGCAGGCCCCGGCCGGGGCAAGAGACCCAGTACTTC
CASRPRPGQETQYF
>NA|TRBV12-3/TRBV12-4|few|TRBJ1-2
TGTGCCAGCAGTTTAGGGGGCTCTGGCTACACCTTC
CASSLGGSGYTF
>TRBD2|TRBV7-6|NA|TRBJ2-1
TGTGCCAGCACCGGGGAGGGAGGCTACAATGAGCAGTTCTTC
CASTGEGGYNEQFF